One sample yielded the 28 T cell receptor beta chains listed below, sequenced in a study of cytotoxic CD8 clonotypes in ibrutinib-treated CLL. Repertoires were generated with immunoSEQ multiplex PCR, while TCRdb's copy carries only in-frame clones and drops some. The sample shows under 200,000 clones, approximately 84% of them seen only once. The sequenced sample was PBMCs, obtained after 24 months of ibrutinib treatment. The receptors come from a human donor with chronic lymphocytic leukemia.

The rearrangement uses TRBV7-9 and TRBJ1-2, with TRBD1 identical over 9 bases. The CDR3 loop spans 13 amino acids. Germline V gives CDR1 SEHNR, CDR2 FQNEAQ (reference sequence). J lost 6 bases, V lost 3 bases, and 2 bases had no gene match. In DNA form, the CDR3 reads TGTGCCAGCAGCTTCACAGGGGGCAATGGCTACACCTTC. This codes for CASSFTGGNGYTF.

This rearrangement joins TRBV19 to TRBJ1-5, with 10 bases aligning to TRBD1. Germline V CDR1 and CDR2: LNHDA, SQIVND (reference sequence). The CDR3 runs to 18 residues. Losses at the gene ends were 2 bases for V and 2 bases for J; bases not matched to a gene: 9. The CDR3 nucleotides are TGTGCCAGTAGTATAAACGACAGGGGGCGCGGGGGCAATCAGCCCCAGCATTTT. Amino acids: CASSINDRGRGGNQPQHF.

The chain links TRBV5-1 to TRBJ2-7; TRBD1 matches at 7 bases. The V segment lost 1 base and the J segment 3 bases; nucleotides outside the gene matches: 1. This CDR3 is 13 amino acids long. Germline V lookup: CDR1 SGHRS, CDR2 YFSETQ. In DNA, the CDR3 is TGCGCCAGCAGCTTGAACAGGGGCTACGAGCAGTACTTC. Translation gives CASSLNRGYEQYF.

V and J are TRBV5-6 and TRBJ2-7; no reliable D call. Per germline, CDR1 SGHDT and CDR2 YYEEEE. The V and J ends lost 1 base and 7 bases respectively, with 12 bases between them. This CDR3 is 13 amino acids long. Here the CDR3 reads CASSLLGRTEQYF. DNA of the CDR3: TGTGCCAGCAGCTTGCTAGGTCGAACGGAGCAGTACTTC.

V is TRBV9 and J is TRBJ2-7; D ambiguous. CDR3 length: 15 amino acids. Germline V gene sequence: CDR1 SGDLS, CDR2 YYNGEE. V gave up 3 bases and J gave up 0 bases, with 13 bases separating them. CDR3 sequence: CASSATEMISYEQYF. The CDR3 DNA sequence: TGTGCCAGCAGCGCCACCGAAATGATCTCCTACGAGCAGTACTTC.

This clone was seen a few times. The chain links TRBV9 to TRBJ2-1; 11 bases are shared with TRBD1. Losses at the gene ends were 7 bases for V and 0 bases for J; bases not matched to a gene: 12. The germline CDR1 and CDR2 sequences are SGDLS and YYNGEE. The CDR3 loop spans 18 amino acids. The CDR3 here is CASSGQGASRSSYNEQFF. The CDR3 DNA reads TGTGCCAGCTCCGGACAGGGGGCTTCCCGCTCCTCCTACAATGAGCAGTTCTTC.

J is TRBJ2-7 and V is TRBV7-3, with 8 positions matching TRBD2. From germline, CDR1 is SGHTA and CDR2 FQGTGA. V was pared by 5 bases and J by 2 bases, with 8 bases of the junction left unmatched. The CDR3 spans 15 residues. The CDR3 reads CASSQRSGAPYEQYF. The CDR3 nucleotides read TGTGCCAGCAGCCAACGTAGCGGGGCCCCCTACGAGCAGTACTTC. Complete variable domain (other parts from reference TRBV7-3 and TRBJ2-7): GAGVSQTPSNKVTEKGKYVELRCDPISGHTALYWYRQSLGQGPEFLIYFQGTGAADDSGLPNDRFFAVRPEGSVSTLKIQRTERGDSAVYLCASSQRSGAPYEQYFGPGTRLTVT.

The genes are TRBV19 and TRBJ2-2, with D tentatively TRBD1 (5 bases). Germline V CDR1 and CDR2: LNHDA, SQIVND (reference sequence). This CDR3 region has 13 residues. V was cut by 10 bases and J by 1 base, with 10 bases left in between. The chain's CDR3 is CATNRGNTGELFF. CDR3 nucleotide sequence: TGTGCCACCAATAGGGGGAACACCGGGGAGCTGTTTTTT.

The chain carries TRBV5-1 and TRBJ2-7; weak D call: TRBD1 (6 bases). This CDR3 has 13 residues. Deletions cut 5 bases from V and 3 bases from J, with 12 bases between. The germline V gene has CDR1 SGHRS and CDR2 YFSETQ. CDR3 sequence (DNA): TGCGCCAGCAGAGTGACAGGTGTCTACGAGCAGTACTTC. Residues: CASRVTGVYEQYF.

V is TRBV25-1 and J is TRBJ1-1, with 9 bases lining up with TRBD1. The CDR3 contains 17 residues. V shed 4 bases and J 2 bases; nucleotides not matched to a gene: 11. CDR1 and CDR2 (germline): MGHDK, SYGVNS. The CDR3 DNA follows: TGTGCCAGCAGTGTCTCGACAGGGGGAAGTCCCAACACTGAAGCTTTCTTT. Its translation: CASSVSTGGSPNTEAFF. Drawing the rest from reference TRBV25-1 and TRBJ1-1, the complete variable domain is EADIYQTPRYLVIGTGKKITLECSQTMGHDKMYWYQQDPGMELHLIHYSYGVNSTEKGDLSSESTVSRIRTEHFPLTLESARPSHTSQYLCASSVSTGGSPNTEAFFGQGTRLTVV.

J is TRBJ1-1 and V is TRBV30; no clear D gene. The germline V gene has CDR1 GTSNPN and CDR2 SVGIG (reference sequence). This CDR3 is 13 amino acids long. V lost 2 bases to trimming and J lost 5 bases, with 12 bases between them. The CDR3, as DNA: TGTGCCTGGAGTAATATTCTGGGTACTGAAGCTTTCTTT. This gives the protein CAWSNILGTEAFF.

This chain joins TRBV28 and TRBJ2-7, with a tentative D call TRBD2 (6 bases). This CDR3 is built from 13 residues. The germline gives CDR1 MDHEN, CDR2 SYDVKM. V lost 6 bases and J lost 2, with 11 bases in between. CDR3 in DNA: TGTGCCAGCAGGCCGGCTAGCGCCTACGAGCAGTACTTC. This sequence encodes CASRPASAYEQYF.

The chain links TRBV7-2 to TRBJ2-4; D is ambiguous. Germline assignment: CDR1 SGHTA and CDR2 FQGNSA. V lost 5 bases to trimming and J lost 4 bases, with 12 bases between them. This CDR3 has 14 residues. As DNA, the CDR3 is TGTGCCAGCAGCCCCCCCGGAAATAAAAACATTCAGTACTTC. It translates to CASSPPGNKNIQYF. Looking up the rest from reference TRBV7-2 and TRBJ2-4 gives the full variable domain: GAGVSQSPSNKVTEKGKDVELRCDPISGHTALYWYRQSLGQGLEFLIYFQGNSAPDKSGLPSDRFSAERTGGSVSTLTIQRTQQEDSAVYLCASSPPGNKNIQYFGAGTRLSVL.

The chain has TRBV7-9 and TRBJ2-5, with 8 bases fitting TRBD1. Trimming removed 10 bases from V and 5 bases from J; junction bases left unmatched: 9. The CDR3 has 13 residues. Germline V gene lookup returns CDR1 SEHNR and CDR2 FQNEAQ (reference sequence). CDR3 in DNA: TGTGCCACGGAGAAGCGACAGGGGGAGACCCAGTACTTC. Translating it yields CATEKRQGETQYF.

This clone appeared once. This chain's CDR3 is CASKGEVPHEQYF. The DNA for the CDR3 is TGTGCCAGCAAGGGGGAGGTCCCACACGAGCAGTACTTC. The V call is TRBV2, the J call TRBJ2-7; tentatively, D is TRBD1 or TRBD2 (6 bases each). Germline CDR1 and CDR2: SNHLY and FYNNEI. The CDR3 is 13 residues long. V lost 7 bases and J 5 bases, leaving 15 bases between the germline ends.

V gene TRBV18 combines with J gene TRBJ2-7; 10 nucleotides match TRBD2. With 2 bases clipped from V and 2 bases from J, the junction kept 6 bases outside the gene matches. CDR3 length equals 16 residues. CDR1 is KGHSH and CDR2 is LQKENI in the germline V gene. The CDR3 sequence: CASSPTGLAQTYEQYF. The CDR3 DNA is TGTGCCAGCTCACCAACGGGACTAGCGCAGACCTACGAGCAGTACTTC. Filled out from reference TRBV18 and TRBJ2-7, the complete variable domain reads NAGVMQNPRHLVRRRGQEARLRCSPMKGHSHVYWYRQLPEEGLKFMVYLQKENIIDESGMPKERFSAEFPKEGPSILRIQQVVRGDSAAYFCASSPTGLAQTYEQYFGPGTRLTVT.

The chain employs TRBV6-5 and TRBJ2-7; weak D call: TRBD2 (6 bases). V lost 7 bases and J lost 6, with 22 bases in between. This CDR3 spans 15 amino acids. Germline assignment: CDR1 MNHEY and CDR2 SVGAGI. CDR3 DNA sequence: TGTGCCAGCACCCAGCCCCCGGGGGATCGGGGCGAGCAGTACTTC. Translation: CASTQPPGDRGEQYF.

This clone came up once. The chain combines TRBV2 with TRBJ2-5; unclear D gene. Between the trimmed V and J ends, which lost 7 bases and 5 bases, there was a span of 8 bases. The germline CDR1 and CDR2 sequences are SNHLY and FYNNEI. The CDR3 covers 11 residues. In DNA, the CDR3 is TGTGCCAGCAAAACAGAGGAGACCCAGTACTTC. It yields the protein CASKTEETQYF. Full variable domain (outside the CDR3, taken from reference TRBV2 and TRBJ2-5): EPEVTQTPSHQVTQMGQEVILRCVPISNHLYFYWYRQILGQKVEFLVSFYNNEISEKSEIFDDQFSVERPDGSNFTLKIRSTKLEDSAMYFCASKTEETQYFGPGTRLLVL.

V is TRBV29-1 and J is TRBJ2-5; TRBD2 matches 10 bases. The J segment lost 1 base and the V segment lost 4 bases, leaving 6 bases of the junction unmatched. This CDR3 is built from 15 residues. Germline values: CDR1 SQVTM, CDR2 ANQGSEA. CDR3 DNA sequence: TGCAGCGTTGCAGCGGGGGGGCCCCTCCAAGAGACCCAGTACTTC. It yields the protein CSVAAGGPLQETQYF.

CDR3 coding DNA: TGTGCCAGCAGTTTCCGGGACAGGGAATGGTACGAGCAGTACTTC. Its translation: CASSFRDREWYEQYF. The rearrangement links TRBV6-6 to TRBJ2-7; 9 bases agree with TRBD1. In germline, CDR1 is MNHNY, CDR2 SVGAGI (reference sequence). Trimming cost V 4 bases and J 4 bases; bases outside gene matches: 8. The CDR3 runs to 15 residues.

The chain joins TRBV6-4 to TRBJ1-5; no clear D. The germline CDR1 and CDR2 sequences are MRHNA and SNTAGT. The CDR3 is 12 amino acids. V dropped 4 bases and J dropped 10 bases, with 11 bases sitting between them. DNA of the CDR3: TGTGCCAGCAGTGGAGGGCTCGGTCCCCAGCATTTT. Its translation is CASSGGLGPQHF.

This clone was observed a handful of times. As DNA, the CDR3 is TGTGCCAGCCACCTGTCGGGCAGAAACACTGAAGCTTTCTTT. This sequence encodes CASHLSGRNTEAFF. The rearrangement uses TRBV7-9 and TRBJ1-1; D is undetermined. The germline V gene has CDR1 SEHNR and CDR2 FQNEAQ (reference sequence). Trimming left V 8 bases short and J 2 bases short, with 15 bases between. CDR3 length: 14 amino acids. The full variable domain, its missing parts supplied by reference TRBV7-9 and TRBJ1-1, is DTGVSQNPRHKITKRGQNVTFRCDPISEHNRLYWYRQTLGQGPEFLTYFQNEAQLEKSRLLSDRFSAERPKGSFSTLEIQRTEQGDSAMYLCASHLSGRNTEAFFGQGTRLTVV.

The chain couples TRBV28 to TRBJ2-7; the match to TRBD1 covers 7 bases. The CDR3 spans 15 residues. After removal of 6 bases from V and 6 bases from J, the junction contained 14 bases not matched to a gene. CDR1 is MDHEN and CDR2 is SYDVKM in the germline V gene. For the CDR3, the DNA is TGTGCCAGCAGCCCCTTACAGGGGTGGTTCGGCGAGCAGTACTTC. Translating it yields CASSPLQGWFGEQYF.

The V call is TRBV13, the J call TRBJ2-1; the match to TRBD2 covers 12 bases. V dropped 5 bases and J dropped 10; count of bases not matched to a gene: 9. Germline-derived CDR1 and CDR2 are PRHDT and FYEKMQ (reference sequence). CDR3 size: 15 residues. CDR3 protein: CASSPTPTSGREQFF. The CDR3 DNA reads TGTGCCAGCAGCCCGACCCCGACTAGCGGGAGAGAGCAGTTCTTC.

V usage is TRBV9 and J usage is TRBJ2-5; 7 nucleotides line up with TRBD1. CDR1 is SGDLS, CDR2 YYNGEE, per germline. The CDR3 runs to 13 residues. Losses at the gene ends were 5 bases for V and 3 bases for J; bases not matched to a gene: 4. The CDR3 loop is CASRGTGEETQYF. The CDR3 bases are TGTGCCAGCAGGGGAACAGGGGAAGAGACCCAGTACTTC.

J is TRBJ1-2 and V is TRBV7-8, with 8 bases identical to TRBD1. The CDR3 spans 18 residues. The V gene end was trimmed by 1 base and the J gene end by 6 bases; junction bases not matched to a gene: 16. CDR1 and CDR2 from the germline V gene are SGHVS and FQNEAQ. CDR3 region: CASSLVRADREKVHGYTF. CDR3 DNA sequence: TGTGCCAGCAGCTTAGTGAGGGCGGACAGGGAGAAAGTTCATGGCTACACCTTC.

The rearrangement joins TRBV6-5 to TRBJ2-7, with D possibly being TRBD1 (5 bases). CDR3 size: 15 residues. V lost 0 bases and J 3 bases, leaving 12 bases between the germline ends. CDR1 is MNHEY, CDR2 SVGAGI, per germline. CDR3 in amino acids: CASSYSVSQGYEQYF. The CDR3 bases are TGTGCCAGCAGTTACTCGGTGAGCCAGGGCTACGAGCAGTACTTC.

V usage is TRBV11-3 and J usage is TRBJ2-6; D is perhaps TRBD1 (5 bases). Germline lookup yields CDR1 SGHNT and CDR2 YENEEA. This CDR3 has 17 amino acids. Trimming removed 6 bases from V and 1 base from J, with 16 bases in between. The CDR3 DNA reads TGTGCCAGCAGTCGAAGTCCAGGGCTTTCTGGGGCCAACGTCCTGACTTTC. Translating gives CASSRSPGLSGANVLTF. Full variable domain (missing parts from reference TRBV11-3 and TRBJ2-6): EAGVVQSPRYKIIEKKQPVAFWCNPISGHNTLYWYLQNLGQGPELLIRYENEEAVDDSQLPKDRFSAERLKGVDSTLKIQPAELGDSAVYLCASSRSPGLSGANVLTFGAGSRLTVL.